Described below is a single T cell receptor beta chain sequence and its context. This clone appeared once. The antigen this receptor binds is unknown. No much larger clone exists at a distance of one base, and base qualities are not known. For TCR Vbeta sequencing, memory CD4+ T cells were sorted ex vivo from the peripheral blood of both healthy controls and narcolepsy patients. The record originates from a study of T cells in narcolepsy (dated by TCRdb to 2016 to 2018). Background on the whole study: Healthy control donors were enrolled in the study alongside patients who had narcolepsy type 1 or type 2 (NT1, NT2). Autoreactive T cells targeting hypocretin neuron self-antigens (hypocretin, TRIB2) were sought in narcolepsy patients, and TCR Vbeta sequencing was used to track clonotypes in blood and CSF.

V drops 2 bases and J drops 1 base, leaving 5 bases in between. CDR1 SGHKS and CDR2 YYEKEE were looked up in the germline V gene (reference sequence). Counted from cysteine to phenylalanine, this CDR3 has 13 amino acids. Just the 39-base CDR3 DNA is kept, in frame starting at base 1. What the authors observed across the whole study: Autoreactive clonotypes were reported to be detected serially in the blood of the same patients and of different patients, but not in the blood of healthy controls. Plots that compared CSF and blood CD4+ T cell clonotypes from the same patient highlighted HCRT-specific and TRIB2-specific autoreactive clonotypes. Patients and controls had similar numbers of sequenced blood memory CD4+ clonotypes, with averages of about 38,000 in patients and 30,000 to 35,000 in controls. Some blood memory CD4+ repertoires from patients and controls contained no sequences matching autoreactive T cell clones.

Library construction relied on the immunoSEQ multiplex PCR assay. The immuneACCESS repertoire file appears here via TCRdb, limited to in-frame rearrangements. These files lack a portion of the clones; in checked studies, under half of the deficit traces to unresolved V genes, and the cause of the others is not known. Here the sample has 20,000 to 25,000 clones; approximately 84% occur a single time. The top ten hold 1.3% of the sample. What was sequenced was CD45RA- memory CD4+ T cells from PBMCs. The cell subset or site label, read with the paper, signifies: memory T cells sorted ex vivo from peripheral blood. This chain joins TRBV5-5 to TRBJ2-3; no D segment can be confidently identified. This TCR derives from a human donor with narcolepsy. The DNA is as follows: TGTGCCAGCAGCTTTTTGGGCACAGATACGCAGTATTTT. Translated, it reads CASSFLGTDTQYF.